The 13 T cell receptor beta chains listed next were all sequenced from one sample in a study of T cell responses to AZD1222 COVID-19 vaccine. The assay was immunoSEQ multiplex PCR, and TCRdb's table has in-frame clones only and misses some. The table shows more than 85,000 clones, with about 89% occurring only once. The sample was peripheral blood, taken 28 days after the second AZD1222 dose. The receptors were gathered from an adult who received the AZD1222 COVID-19 vaccine.

This chain uses TRBV5-5 with TRBJ2-1, with 7 bases fitting TRBD2. This CDR3 has 14 residues. V lost 0 bases, J lost 8 bases, and 5 bases stayed unmatched. Germline values: CDR1 SGHKS, CDR2 YYEKEE (reference sequence). The CDR3 here is CASSLGSSGHEQFF. The DNA for the CDR3 is TGTGCCAGCAGCTTGGGGTCTAGCGGCCATGAGCAGTTCTTC.

This chain connects TRBV2 to TRBJ1-5; D unresolved. Deletions cut 6 bases from V and 1 base from J, with 7 bases between. The CDR3 runs to 13 residues. CDR1 SNHLY and CDR2 FYNNEI come from the germline V gene. Written as DNA, the CDR3 is TGTGCCAGCAGATTTGCGAGCAATCAGCCCCAGCATTTT. Translating it yields CASRFASNQPQHF.

The chain couples TRBV10-3 to TRBJ1-1; D remains ambiguous. V dropped 6 bases and J dropped 0 bases, with 8 bases sitting between them. Germline V gene sequence: CDR1 ENHRY, CDR2 SYGVKD. This CDR3 spans 13 amino acids. CDR3 amino acids: CAIREGLNTEAFF. For the CDR3, the DNA is TGTGCCATCAGAGAGGGCCTGAACACTGAAGCTTTCTTT.

V is TRBV30 and J is TRBJ1-4; D ambiguous. In germline, CDR1 is GTSNPN, CDR2 SVGIG (reference sequence). Trimming pared 0 bases from V and 5 bases from J, leaving 7 bases between. This CDR3 spans 13 amino acids. In DNA, the CDR3 is TGTGCCTGGAGTGTTAACCGGAATGAAAAACTGTTTTTT. Residues: CAWSVNRNEKLFF.

J is TRBJ2-5 and V is TRBV9, with 13 bases lining up with TRBD2. The CDR3 sequence is 17 residues long. V was clipped by 3 bases and J by 5 bases; unmatched bases: 10. Germline CDR1 SGDLS, CDR2 YYNGEE. DNA of the CDR3: TGTGCCAGCAGCGCGTCACTAGCGGGAGGGATCGGTGAGACCCAGTACTTC. The encoded protein is CASSASLAGGIGETQYF.

This sequence joins TRBV4-3 and TRBJ2-5, with 8 bases aligning to TRBD1. Looked up from germline, CDR1 is LGHNA and CDR2 is YSLEER. The CDR3 runs 14 residues. V gave up 3 bases and J gave up 1 base; unmatched junction bases: 1. CDR3 region: CASSHGQGQETQYF. The CDR3 DNA follows: TGCGCCAGCAGCCATGGACAGGGCCAAGAGACCCAGTACTTC.

The V gene is TRBV10-3, the J gene TRBJ1-4, with TRBD1 matching 7 bases. V lost 5 bases and J lost 5; bases outside the gene matches: 5. The CDR3 is made up of 14 amino acids. Looked up from germline, CDR1 is ENHRY and CDR2 is SYGVKD. The CDR3 DNA is TGTGCCATCAGTAAGGACAGGCCAAATGAAAAACTGTTTTTT. Protein sequence: CAISKDRPNEKLFF.

The chain links TRBV4-2 to TRBJ2-7; D is unresolved. Germline CDR1 and CDR2: LGHNA and YNFKEQ. This CDR3 has 16 residues. Between the trimmed V and J ends, which lost 1 base and 5 bases, there was a span of 18 bases. The CDR3 here is CASSQGSRASQNEQYF. The DNA for the CDR3 is TGTGCCAGCAGCCAAGGTTCCCGGGCCTCACAGAACGAGCAGTACTTC.

V usage is TRBV3-1 (or the pseudogene TRBV3-2) and J usage is TRBJ1-5; D is perhaps TRBD1 (6 bases). V was trimmed by 4 bases and J by 3 bases, leaving 10 bases between them. The CDR3 length is 14 residues. Looked up from germline, CDR1 is LGHDT and CDR2 is YNNKEL (reference sequence). The CDR3 nucleotides read TGTGCCAGCAGCCCCGGGACACTCAATCAGCCCCAGCATTTT. It yields the protein CASSPGTLNQPQHF.

The chain links TRBV12-3 or TRBV12-4 to TRBJ1-3, with D perhaps TRBD1 (6 bases). V was trimmed by 7 bases and J by 0 bases, leaving 7 bases between them. This CDR3 contains 13 residues. CDR3 sequence (DNA): TGTGCCAGCATCAGGGGCTCTGGAAACACCATATATTTT. Translating gives CASIRGSGNTIYF.

This clone was counted only a few times. This chain connects TRBV6-4 to TRBJ2-1; TRBD2 matches 13 bases. Per germline, CDR1 MRHNA and CDR2 SNTAGT. The CDR3 is 14 amino acids. V gave up 4 bases and J gave up 6 bases; unmatched junction bases: 0. This chain's CDR3 is CASSGTSGSNEQFF. The CDR3 DNA is TGTGCCAGCAGTGGGACTAGCGGGAGCAATGAGCAGTTCTTC.

V and J are TRBV6-5 and TRBJ1-6; TRBD1 is a possible D gene (5 bases). Per germline, CDR1 MNHEY and CDR2 SVGAGI. This CDR3 comprises 14 residues. The V gene lost 4 bases and the J gene lost 8 bases, with 12 bases spanning the gap. Here the CDR3 DNA reads TGTGCCAGCAGTTGGGGCAGCCGGGATTCACCCCTCCACTTT. Its translation: CASSWGSRDSPLHF.

V usage is TRBV19 and J usage is TRBJ2-2; D is uncertain. Germline assignment: CDR1 LNHDA and CDR2 SQIVND (reference sequence). The CDR3 runs to 14 residues. V lost 8 bases and J 8 bases, leaving 18 bases between the germline ends. Written as DNA, the CDR3 is TGTGCCAGTGGACCTCCGCCGGTTTCGGGGGAGCTGTTTTTT. As protein: CASGPPPVSGELFF.